This TCR beta chain was sequenced during a study of cytomegalovirus exposure and HLA in healthy donors. Looked up from germline, CDR1 is MNHNY and CDR2 is SVGAGI (reference sequence). The V end was cut by 6 bases, the J end by 5 bases, with 7 bases between. The CDR3 length is 11 residues. Use of 60 Vbeta and 13 Jbeta primers characterized the PCR. Data came from immunoSEQ multiplex PCR; TCRdb stores just in-frame clones and leaves some out. This sample has just over 150,000 clones, with roughly 78% found just once. The rearrangement joins TRBV6-6 to TRBJ1-1, with D unclear. The sequence came from a man aged 40-49 years in good health and CMV-seropositive. Specimen: PBMCs. The CDR3 is CASSGRTEAFF. The CDR3 DNA sequence: TGTGCCAGCAGCGGGAGGACTGAAGCTTTCTTT.